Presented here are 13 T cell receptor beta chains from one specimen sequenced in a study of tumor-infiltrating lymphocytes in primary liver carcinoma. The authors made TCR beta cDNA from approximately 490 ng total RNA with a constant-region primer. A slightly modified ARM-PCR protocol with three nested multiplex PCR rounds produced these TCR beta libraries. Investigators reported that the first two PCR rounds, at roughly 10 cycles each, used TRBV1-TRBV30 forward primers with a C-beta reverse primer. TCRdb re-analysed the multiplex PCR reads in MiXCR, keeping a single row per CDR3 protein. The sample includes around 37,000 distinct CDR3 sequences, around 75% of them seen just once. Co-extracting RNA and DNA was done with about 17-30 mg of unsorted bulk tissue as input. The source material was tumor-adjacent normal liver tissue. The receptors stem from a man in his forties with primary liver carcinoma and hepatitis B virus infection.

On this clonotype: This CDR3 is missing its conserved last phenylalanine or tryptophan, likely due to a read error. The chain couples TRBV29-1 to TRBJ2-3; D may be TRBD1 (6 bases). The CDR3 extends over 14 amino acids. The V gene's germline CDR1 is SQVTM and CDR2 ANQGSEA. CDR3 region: CDIDGSAGEDTQYV. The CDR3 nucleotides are TGCGACATTGATGGATCGGCAGGGGAGGATACGCAGTATGTT.

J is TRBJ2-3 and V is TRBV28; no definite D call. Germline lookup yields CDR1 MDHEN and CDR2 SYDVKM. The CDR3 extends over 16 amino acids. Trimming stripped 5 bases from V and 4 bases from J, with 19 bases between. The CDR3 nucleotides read TGTGCCAGCAGTACTGACCGCAGCTCCTTGCCAGATACGCAGTATTTT. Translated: CASSTDRSSLPDTQYF. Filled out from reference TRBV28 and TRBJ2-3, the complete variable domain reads DVKVTQSSRYLVKRTGEKVFLECVQDMDHENMFWYRQDPGLGLRLIYFSYDVKMKEKGDIPEGYSVSREKKERFSLILESASTNQTSMYLCASSTDRSSLPDTQYFGPGTRLTVL.

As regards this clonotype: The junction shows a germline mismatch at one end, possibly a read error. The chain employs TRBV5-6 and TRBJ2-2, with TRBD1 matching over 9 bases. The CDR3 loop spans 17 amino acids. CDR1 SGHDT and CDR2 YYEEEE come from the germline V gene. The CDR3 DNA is TGTGCCAGCAGCCTCACCCCGGGACAGGGTAGCACCGGGGGGCTGTTTTTT. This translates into CASSLTPGQGSTGGLFF.

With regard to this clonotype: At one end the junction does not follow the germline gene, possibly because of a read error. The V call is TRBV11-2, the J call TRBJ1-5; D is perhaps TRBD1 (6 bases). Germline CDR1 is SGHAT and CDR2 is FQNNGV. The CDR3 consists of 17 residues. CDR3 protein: CAGSLVGVTGSNQPQHF. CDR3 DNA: TGTGCCGGCAGCTTAGTAGGGGTAACAGGGAGCAATCAACCCCAACATTTT.

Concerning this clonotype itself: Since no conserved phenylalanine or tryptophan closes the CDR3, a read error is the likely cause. The CDR3 region has the DNA TGTGTCAGCAGCTTAGGGGGTGAGGGGGGCGGCGAGCAGTACTCC. This encodes CVSSLGGEGGGEQYS. The V call is TRBV13, the J call TRBJ2-7, with D perhaps TRBD1 or TRBD2 (6 bases each). Germline-derived CDR1 and CDR2 are PRHDT and FYEKMQ (reference sequence). This CDR3 region has 15 residues.

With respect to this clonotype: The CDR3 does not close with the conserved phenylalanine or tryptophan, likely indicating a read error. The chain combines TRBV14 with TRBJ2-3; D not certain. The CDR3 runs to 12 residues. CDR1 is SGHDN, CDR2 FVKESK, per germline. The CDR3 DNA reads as TGTGCCAGCAGCCAAACCACAGATACACAGTATTTA. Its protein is CASSQTTDTQYL.

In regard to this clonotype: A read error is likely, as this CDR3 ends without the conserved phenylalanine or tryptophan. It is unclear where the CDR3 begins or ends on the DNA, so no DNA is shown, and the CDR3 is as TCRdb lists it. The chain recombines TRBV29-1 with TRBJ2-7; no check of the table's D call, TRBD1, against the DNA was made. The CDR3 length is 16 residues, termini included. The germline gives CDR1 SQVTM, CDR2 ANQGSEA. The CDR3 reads CSAMTSGTGTLYEQYL.

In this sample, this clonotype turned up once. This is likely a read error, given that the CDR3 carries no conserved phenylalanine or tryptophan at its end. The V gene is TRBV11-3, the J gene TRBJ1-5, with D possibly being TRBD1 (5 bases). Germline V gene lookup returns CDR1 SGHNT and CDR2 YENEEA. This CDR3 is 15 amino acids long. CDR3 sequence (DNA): TGTACCAGCAGCTTAGATCTGGGGGTGGCTCAGCCCCAGCATCTC. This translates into CTSSLDLGVAQPQHL.

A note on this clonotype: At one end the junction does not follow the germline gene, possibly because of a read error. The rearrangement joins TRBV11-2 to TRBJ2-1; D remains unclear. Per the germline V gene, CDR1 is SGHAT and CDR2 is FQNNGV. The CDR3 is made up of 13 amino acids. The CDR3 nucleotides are TGTGCCAGCAGCCTTGGGTCCTACAAGGAGCAGTTCTTC. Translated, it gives CASSLGSYKEQFF.

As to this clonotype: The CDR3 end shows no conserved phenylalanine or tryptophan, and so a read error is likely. The CDR3: CASNPNSYTL. The DNA for the CDR3 is TGTGCCAGCAACCCCAATAGCTACACCCTC. The chain has TRBV11-2 and TRBJ1-2; D is unclear. This CDR3 is 10 amino acids long. The V end was cut by 7 bases, the J end by 9 bases, with 9 bases between. Germline V gives CDR1 SGHAT, CDR2 FQNNGV.

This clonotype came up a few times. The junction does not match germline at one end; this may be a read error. CDR3 coding DNA: TGTGCTAGCAGTCGGGACTTGGCCCACAATGAGCAGTTCTTC. It encodes CASSRDLAHNEQFF. The chain combines TRBV28 with TRBJ2-1; D is possibly TRBD2 (6 bases). Germline CDR1 MDHEN, CDR2 SYDVKM. The CDR3 extends over 14 amino acids.

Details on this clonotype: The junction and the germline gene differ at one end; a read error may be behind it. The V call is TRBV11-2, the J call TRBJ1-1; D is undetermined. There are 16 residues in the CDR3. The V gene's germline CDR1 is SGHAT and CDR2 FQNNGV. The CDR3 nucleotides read TGTGCCAGCAGCTTAGATCGGATAGGGATTAACACCGAAGCTTTCTTT. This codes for CASSLDRIGINTEAFF.

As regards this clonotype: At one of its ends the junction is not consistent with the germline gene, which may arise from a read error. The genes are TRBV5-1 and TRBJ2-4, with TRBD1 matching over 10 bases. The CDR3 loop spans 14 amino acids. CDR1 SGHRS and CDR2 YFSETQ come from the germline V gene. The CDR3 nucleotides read TGCACCAGTAGCCTGGGGGACAGGGGTAATTCCGAGTACTTC. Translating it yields CTSSLGDRGNSEYF.